The T cell receptor (beta chain) under discussion was sequenced for a study of post-analysis software for immune sequencing data. Broader study findings: F measure showed strong co-clustering of same-batch samples. Five TRBV segments, including TRBV5-6, TRBV5-1 and TRBV20-1, were more frequent in patients than controls. Versus controls, multiple sclerosis patients showed significantly lower diversity (normalized Chao1).

cDNA libraries for TCR beta contained unique molecular identifiers. Via MiXCR, TCRdb re-called the PCR reads, giving one row per CDR3 protein. The repertoire holds hundreds of thousands of distinct CDR3 sequences, with roughly 40% as singletons. Germline assignment: CDR1 SGHDT and CDR2 YYEEEE. The V end was cut by 2 bases, the J end by 0 bases, with 11 bases between. There are 15 residues in the CDR3. A remark on this clonotype: Its target is unknown.

The TCR was taken from a girl aged 10-17 years with multiple sclerosis. The V and J genes are TRBV5-6 and TRBJ2-5; D remains unclear. The sequenced sample consisted of blood. The CDR3 loop is CASSLRQLNQETQYF. CDR3 bases: TGTGCCAGCAGCTTAAGACAACTAAACCAAGAGACCCAGTACTTC.